Listed here are 2 T cell receptor beta chains from one sample, sequenced in a study of PD-1 blockade in mismatch repair-deficient tumors. Produced via immunoSEQ multiplex PCR; TCRdb's table is partial and in-frame only. This sample has more than 85,000 clones, with about 79% found just once. The material was peripheral blood, obtained about 33 weeks after starting pembrolizumab. These TCRs come from an adult with mismatch repair-deficient cancer.

The genes are TRBV5-6 and TRBJ1-2; 9 nucleotides align to TRBD1. CDR3 length: 15 amino acids. From germline, CDR1 is SGHDT and CDR2 YYEEEE. J lost 3 bases, V lost 3 bases, and 6 bases had no gene match. The CDR3 DNA reads TGTGCCAGCAGCTCCGGACAGGGGTCGTACTATGGCTACACCTTC. Protein sequence: CASSSGQGSYYGYTF.

This chain joins TRBV7-9 and TRBJ1-4; 7 bases are a match to TRBD1. The CDR3 spans 15 residues. The germline V gene encodes CDR1 SEHNR and CDR2 FQNEAQ (reference sequence). Losses at the gene ends were 1 base for V and 7 bases for J; bases not matched to a gene: 6. The CDR3 spells CASSLGDRDGEKLFF. The CDR3 region has the DNA TGTGCCAGCAGCTTAGGCGACAGGGACGGTGAAAAACTGTTTTTT.